What follows are 3 T cell receptor beta chains derived from one specimen sequenced in a study of OX40 agonist ivuxolimab in advanced cancers. The method was immunoSEQ multiplex PCR; TCRdb's version includes in-frame clones alone and lacks a portion of them. The sample records 65,000 to 80,000 clones, roughly nine tenths being singletons. The source was CD4+ or CD8+ T cells sorted from blood, collected in a trial of the OX40 agonist ivuxolimab. The receptors originated from an adult with an advanced solid tumor such as melanoma, head and neck, liver or kidney cancer.

The chain recombines TRBV5-4 with TRBJ1-1; TRBD1 aligns across 7 bases. The CDR3 spans 16 residues. With 4 bases clipped from V and 0 bases from J, the junction kept 9 bases outside the gene matches. Germline V gene lookup returns CDR1 SGHNT and CDR2 YYREEE (reference sequence). The CDR3 spells CASSAKQGNMNTEAFF. CDR3 DNA: TGTGCCAGCAGCGCCAAACAGGGGAACATGAACACTGAAGCTTTCTTT.

The CDR3 bases are TGTGCCAGCAGACTACAGAGCTATGGCTACACCTTC. As protein: CASRLQSYGYTF. The chain combines TRBV6-6 with TRBJ1-2; D gene ambiguous. Trimming pared 6 bases from V and 4 bases from J, leaving 9 bases between. The V gene's germline CDR1 is MNHNY and CDR2 SVGAGI (reference sequence). The CDR3 loop spans 12 amino acids.

The CDR3 region is CASSVTTVKRRNYGYTF. The CDR3 DNA sequence: TGTGCCAGCAGCGTAACGACAGTTAAGCGCCGCAACTATGGCTACACCTTC. The chain is built from TRBV9 and TRBJ1-2; D might be TRBD1 (5 bases). CDR1 and CDR2 from the germline V gene are SGDLS and YYNGEE. V was shortened by 1 base and J by 2 bases, with 18 bases between the two germline ends. The CDR3 covers 17 residues.